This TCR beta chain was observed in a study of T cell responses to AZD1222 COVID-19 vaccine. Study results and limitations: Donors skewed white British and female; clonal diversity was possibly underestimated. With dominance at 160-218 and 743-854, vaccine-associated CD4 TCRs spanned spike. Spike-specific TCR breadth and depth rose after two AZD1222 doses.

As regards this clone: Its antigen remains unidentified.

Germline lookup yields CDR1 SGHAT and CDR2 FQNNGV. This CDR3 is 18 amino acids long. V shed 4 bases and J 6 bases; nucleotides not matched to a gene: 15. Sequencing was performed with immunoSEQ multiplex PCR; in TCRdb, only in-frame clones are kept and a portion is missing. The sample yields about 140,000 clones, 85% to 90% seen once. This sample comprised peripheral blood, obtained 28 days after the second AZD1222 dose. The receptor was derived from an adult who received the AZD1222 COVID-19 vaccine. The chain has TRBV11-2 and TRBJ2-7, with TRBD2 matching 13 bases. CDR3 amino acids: CASSSRLPGLAGEGEQYF. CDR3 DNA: TGTGCCAGCAGCTCGCGACTACCCGGACTAGCGGGAGAGGGCGAGCAGTACTTC.